This is a list of T cell receptor beta chains from one sample in a study of beta chain features in type 1 diabetes. The protocol was immunoSEQ multiplex PCR, while the TCRdb copy is restricted to in-frame clones and leaves out a portion. The table shows under 300,000 clones, with 25% to 35% occurring only once. The specimen was central memory CD4+ T cells from blood. All receptors derive from a man younger than 45 in good health. Both conserved end residues are part of each CDR3. Each record gives: J gene, D gene, V gene, clone size, CDR3 protein, CDR3 DNA. The D gene is left open where the match is weak. Clone size is stated in some rows and not others, as once, few, many or a class when expanded.

>TRBJ1-2|-|TRBV11-2|few
CASSSSGGLYGYTF
TGTGCCAGCAGCTCGTCCGGAGGGCTCTATGGCTACACCTTC
>TRBJ2-3|-|TRBV6-1|-
CATGLRDTDTQYF
TGTGCCACGGGTCTCAGAGACACAGATACGCAGTATTTT
>TRBJ2-1|-|TRBV21-1|-
CASRASGRWGHRYNEQFF
TGTGCCAGCAGGGCTAGCGGGAGGTGGGGGCATCGCTACAATGAGCAGTTCTTC
>TRBJ2-5|-|TRBV9|-
CASSVGIQGTETQYF
TGTGCCAGCAGCGTAGGAATCCAGGGTACAGAGACCCAGTACTTC
>TRBJ2-7|TRBD2|TRBV6-5|-
CASSYTSGSSYEQYF
TGTGCCAGCAGTTACACTAGCGGGAGCTCCTACGAGCAGTACTTC
>TRBJ2-7|TRBD1|TRBV10-3|few
CAISGGPYEQYF
TGTGCCATTTCAGGGGGCCCCTACGAGCAGTACTTC
>TRBJ2-7|-|TRBV7-2|-
CASSLSLGANYEQYF
TGTGCCAGCAGCTTGTCCCTGGGGGCGAACTACGAGCAGTACTTC
>TRBJ2-3|-|TRBV6-5|few
CASRGGGEDTQYF
TGTGCCAGCAGAGGAGGGGGGGAGGATACGCAGTATTTT
>TRBJ2-1|TRBD2|TRBV28|-
CASSPTALAGGEQFF
TGTGCCAGCAGCCCCACAGCTCTAGCGGGAGGCGAGCAGTTCTTC
>TRBJ2-7|-|TRBV30|few
CAWRAYREISYEQYF
TGTGCCTGGAGGGCTTACCGGGAGATCTCCTACGAGCAGTACTTC
>TRBJ2-1|TRBD2|TRBV25-1|-
CASSDASGASYNEQFF
TGTGCCAGCAGTGATGCTAGCGGGGCTTCCTACAATGAGCAGTTCTTC
>TRBJ1-5|-|TRBV7-9|-
CASSLAGGWQPQHF
TGTGCCAGCAGCTTAGCCGGTGGGTGGCAGCCCCAGCATTTT
>TRBJ2-5|-|TRBV23-1|-
CASSQFPRTADSGTQYF
TGCGCCAGCAGTCAATTCCCCAGGACAGCCGACTCGGGGACCCAGTACTTC
>TRBJ2-2|-|TRBV28|-
CASSPPLTRGELFF
TGTGCCAGCAGTCCCCCCTTAACTCGGGGGGAGCTGTTTTTT
>TRBJ1-6|TRBD1|TRBV5-1|-
CASSRTGDNSPLHF
TGCGCCAGCAGCCGTACAGGGGATAATTCACCCCTCCACTTT
>TRBJ2-6|-|TRBV9|few
CASSVVGAGANVLTF
TGTGCCAGCAGCGTAGTAGGGGCTGGGGCCAACGTCCTGACTTTC
>TRBJ2-1|-|TRBV6-5|-
CASSGNLRLFF
TGTGCCAGCAGTGGTAATCTCCGATTGTTCTTC
>TRBJ2-1|-|TRBV11-2|few
CASSLDWSRAPPQEQFF
TGTGCCAGCAGCTTAGATTGGTCCAGAGCACCTCCACAGGAGCAGTTCTTC
>TRBJ2-7|-|TRBV7-2|-
CASSLGRQGTYEQYF
TGTGCCAGCAGCTTAGGTCGGCAGGGAACCTACGAGCAGTACTTC
>TRBJ2-1|-|TRBV5-4|many
CASSLEQYNEQFF
TGTGCCAGCAGCTTGGAGCAGTACAATGAGCAGTTCTTC
>TRBJ2-3|TRBD1|TRBV9|-
CASSGLGERGLPTDTQYF
TGTGCCAGCAGCGGTTTAGGTGAGAGGGGGCTCCCCACAGATACGCAGTATTTT
>TRBJ2-1|-|TRBV20-1|-
CSARVVDEQFF
TGCAGTGCTAGAGTGGTTGATGAGCAGTTCTTC
>TRBJ2-3|-|TRBV7-2|-
CASSLPTVDTQYF
TGTGCCAGCAGCCTCCCCACAGTAGATACGCAGTATTTT
>TRBJ2-7|TRBD1|TRBV5-1|few
CASGPGQGSYEQYF
TGCGCCAGCGGTCCGGGACAGGGCTCCTACGAGCAGTACTTC
>TRBJ2-3|-|TRBV29-1|few
CSVVYQMGTDTQYF
TGCAGCGTTGTGTACCAAATGGGGACAGATACGCAGTATTTT
>TRBJ1-2|TRBD1|TRBV7-9|few
CASSLMGQGSYGYTF
TGTGCCAGCAGCTTAATGGGACAGGGGTCCTATGGCTACACCTTC
>TRBJ2-2|-|TRBV6-1|-
CASSTMGNTGELFF
TGTGCCAGCAGCACAATGGGGAACACCGGGGAGCTGTTTTTT
>TRBJ2-2|-|TRBV2|-
CASSPDLNTGELFF
TGTGCCAGCAGCCCTGATTTGAACACCGGGGAGCTGTTTTTT
>TRBJ2-7|-|TRBV28|-
CATSATGRYEQYF
TGTGCCACCTCAGCAACGGGGAGGTACGAGCAGTACTTC
>TRBJ2-3|-|TRBV7-9|-
CASSFGRTDTQYF
TGTGCCAGCAGCTTCGGCCGCACAGATACGCAGTATTTT
>TRBJ1-5|-|TRBV20-1|few
CSAGEQPQHF
TGCAGTGCAGGGGAGCAGCCCCAGCATTTT
>TRBJ1-1|-|TRBV5-1|-
CASSAEPRQNTEAFF
TGCGCCAGCAGCGCAGAGCCTCGCCAGAACACTGAAGCTTTCTTT